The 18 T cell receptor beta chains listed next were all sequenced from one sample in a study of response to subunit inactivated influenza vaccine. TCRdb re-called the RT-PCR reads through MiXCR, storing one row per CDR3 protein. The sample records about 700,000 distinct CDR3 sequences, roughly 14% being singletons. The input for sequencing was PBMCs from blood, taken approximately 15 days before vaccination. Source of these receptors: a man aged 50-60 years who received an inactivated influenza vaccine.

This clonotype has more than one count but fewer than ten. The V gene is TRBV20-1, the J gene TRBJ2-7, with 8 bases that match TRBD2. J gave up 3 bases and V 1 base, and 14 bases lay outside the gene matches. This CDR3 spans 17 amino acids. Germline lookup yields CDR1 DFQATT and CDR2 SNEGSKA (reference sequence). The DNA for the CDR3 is TGCAGTGCTAGAGCCCAATTCGGCGGGAGGTTCAACTACGAGCAGTACTTC. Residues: CSARAQFGGRFNYEQYF.

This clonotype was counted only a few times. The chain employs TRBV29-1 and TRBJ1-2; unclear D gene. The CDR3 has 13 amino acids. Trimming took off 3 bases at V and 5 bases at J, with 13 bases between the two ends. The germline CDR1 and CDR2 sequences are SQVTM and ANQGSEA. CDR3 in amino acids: CSVEEGSRYGYTF. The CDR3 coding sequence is TGCAGCGTTGAGGAAGGGTCTCGGTATGGCTACACCTTC.

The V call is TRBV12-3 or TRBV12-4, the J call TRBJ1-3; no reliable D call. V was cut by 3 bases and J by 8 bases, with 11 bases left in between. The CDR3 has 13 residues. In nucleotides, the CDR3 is TGTGCCAGCAGTTTCATTGAGAGAGACACCATATATTTT. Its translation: CASSFIERDTIYF.

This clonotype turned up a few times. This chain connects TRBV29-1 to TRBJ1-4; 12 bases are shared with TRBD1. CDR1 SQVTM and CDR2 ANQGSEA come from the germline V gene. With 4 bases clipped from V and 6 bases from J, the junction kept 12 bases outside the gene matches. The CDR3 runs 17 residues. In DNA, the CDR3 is TGCAGCGTTGGACAATTCGGGACAGGGGGCTTTGATGAAAAACTGTTTTTT. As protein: CSVGQFGTGGFDEKLFF.

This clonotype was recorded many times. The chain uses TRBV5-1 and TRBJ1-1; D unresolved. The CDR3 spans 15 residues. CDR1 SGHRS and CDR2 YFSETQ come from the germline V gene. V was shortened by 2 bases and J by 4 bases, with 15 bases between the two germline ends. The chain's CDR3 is CASSLMGGPGTEAFF. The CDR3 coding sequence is TGCGCCAGCAGCTTAATGGGAGGGCCTGGCACTGAAGCTTTCTTT.

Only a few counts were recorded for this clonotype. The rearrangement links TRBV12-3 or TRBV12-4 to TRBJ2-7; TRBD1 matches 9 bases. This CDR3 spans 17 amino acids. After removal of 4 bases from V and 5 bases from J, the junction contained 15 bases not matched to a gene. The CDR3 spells CASSSPIWTGALDEQYF. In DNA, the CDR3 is TGTGCCAGCAGTTCCCCTATTTGGACAGGGGCGCTTGACGAGCAGTACTTC.

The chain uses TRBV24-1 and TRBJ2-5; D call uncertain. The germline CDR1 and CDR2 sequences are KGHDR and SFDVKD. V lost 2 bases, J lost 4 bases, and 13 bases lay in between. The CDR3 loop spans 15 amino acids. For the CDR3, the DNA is TGTGCCACCAGTGATTACCGAGCCTCCTCAGAGACCCAGTACTTC. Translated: CATSDYRASSETQYF.

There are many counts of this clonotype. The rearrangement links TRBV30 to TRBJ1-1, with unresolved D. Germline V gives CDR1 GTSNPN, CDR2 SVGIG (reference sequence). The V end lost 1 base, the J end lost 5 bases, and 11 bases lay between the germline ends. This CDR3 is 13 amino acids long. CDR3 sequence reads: CAWSDQVGTEAFF. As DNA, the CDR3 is TGTGCCTGGAGTGACCAAGTCGGGACTGAAGCTTTCTTT. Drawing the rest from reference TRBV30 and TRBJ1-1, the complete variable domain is SQTIHQWPATLVQPVGSPLSLECTVEGTSNPNLYWYRQAAGRGLQLLFYSVGIGQISSEVPQNLSASRPQDRQFILSSKKLLLSDSGFYLCAWSDQVGTEAFFGQGTRLTVV.

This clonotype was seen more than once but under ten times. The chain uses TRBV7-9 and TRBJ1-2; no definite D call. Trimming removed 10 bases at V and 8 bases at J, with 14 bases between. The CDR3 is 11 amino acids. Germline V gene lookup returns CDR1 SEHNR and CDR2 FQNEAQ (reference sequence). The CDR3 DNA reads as TGTGCCAAACGAGGACCGGACGGCTACACCTTC. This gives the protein CAKRGPDGYTF.

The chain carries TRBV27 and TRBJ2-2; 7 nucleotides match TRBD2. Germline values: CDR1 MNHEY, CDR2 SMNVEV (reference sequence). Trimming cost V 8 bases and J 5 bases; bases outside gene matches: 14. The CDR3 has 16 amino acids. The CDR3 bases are TGTGCCAGCGGACTAGAGGCAGGGTGGGGGACCGGGGAGCTGTTTTTT. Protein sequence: CASGLEAGWGTGELFF.

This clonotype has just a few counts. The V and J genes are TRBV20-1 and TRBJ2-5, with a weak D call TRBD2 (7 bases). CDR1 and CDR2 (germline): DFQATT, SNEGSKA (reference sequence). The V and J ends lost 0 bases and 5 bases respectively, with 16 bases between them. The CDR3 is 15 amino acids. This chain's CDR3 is CSARDLAGATETQYF. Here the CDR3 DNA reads TGCAGTGCTAGAGATCTGGCGGGGGCGACTGAGACCCAGTACTTC.

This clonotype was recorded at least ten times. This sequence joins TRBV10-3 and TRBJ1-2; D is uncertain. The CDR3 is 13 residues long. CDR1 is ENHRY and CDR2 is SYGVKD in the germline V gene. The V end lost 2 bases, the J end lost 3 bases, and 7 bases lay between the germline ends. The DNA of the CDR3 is TGTGCCATCAGTGAGGGTTTGGACTATGGCTACACCTTC. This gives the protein CAISEGLDYGYTF.

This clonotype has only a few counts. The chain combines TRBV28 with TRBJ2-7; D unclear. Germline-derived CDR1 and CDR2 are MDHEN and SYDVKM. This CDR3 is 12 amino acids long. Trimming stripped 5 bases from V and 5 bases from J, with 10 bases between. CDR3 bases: TGTGCCAGCAGTCTCCCACCCGACGAGCAGTACTTC. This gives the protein CASSLPPDEQYF.

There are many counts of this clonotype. The CDR3 here is CATSGDQGTTGELFF. DNA for the CDR3: TGTGCCACCAGCGGCGACCAGGGGACCACCGGGGAGCTGTTTTTT. The chain is built from TRBV15 and TRBJ2-2; TRBD1 is a possible D gene (6 bases). Germline assignment: CDR1 LNHNV and CDR2 YYDKDF (reference sequence). This CDR3 contains 15 residues. V was trimmed by 5 bases and J by 4 bases, leaving 14 bases between them.

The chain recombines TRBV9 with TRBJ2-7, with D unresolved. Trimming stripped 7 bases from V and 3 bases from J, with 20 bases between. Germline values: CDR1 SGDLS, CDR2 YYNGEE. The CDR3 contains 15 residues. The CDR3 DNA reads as TGTGCCAGCGCCCGTGGTCCAGGCAGCTACTACGAGCAGTACTTC. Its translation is CASARGPGSYYEQYF.

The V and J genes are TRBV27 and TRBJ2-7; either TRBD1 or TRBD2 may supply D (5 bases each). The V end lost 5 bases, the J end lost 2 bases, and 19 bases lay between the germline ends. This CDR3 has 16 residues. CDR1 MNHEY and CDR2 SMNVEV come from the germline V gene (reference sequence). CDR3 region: CASSHHGTGRAYEQYF. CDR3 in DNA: TGTGCCAGCAGTCACCACGGGACGGGACGCGCCTACGAGCAGTACTTC.

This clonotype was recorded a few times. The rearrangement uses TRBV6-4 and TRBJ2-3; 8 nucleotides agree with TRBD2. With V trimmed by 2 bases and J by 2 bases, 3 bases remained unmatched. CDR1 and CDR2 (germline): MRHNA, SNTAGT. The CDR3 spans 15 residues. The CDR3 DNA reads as TGTGCCAGCAGTGACCGGGGGGGTCCCACAGATACGCAGTATTTT. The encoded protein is CASSDRGGPTDTQYF.

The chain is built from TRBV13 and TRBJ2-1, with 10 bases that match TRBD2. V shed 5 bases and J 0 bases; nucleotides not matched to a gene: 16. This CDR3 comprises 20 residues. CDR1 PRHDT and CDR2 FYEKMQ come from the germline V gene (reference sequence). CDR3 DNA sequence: TGTGCCAGCAGCGGAGGGGGGCCTAGCGGGGGCCGCAGCTCCTACAATGAGCAGTTCTTC. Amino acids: CASSGGGPSGGRSSYNEQFF.